The 26 T cell receptor beta chains below were found in one sample sequenced in a study of blood T cells in healthy people across ages. The second PCR ran roughly 7 to 12 cycles with a sample-barcoded 5' primer and J-beta primers. TCRdb recomputed calls from the 5' RACE reads with MiXCR, one row per CDR3 protein. The table has about 720,000 distinct CDR3 sequences, around 25% seen once; the top ten hold more than 3%. A further study also used this sample, focusing on T cells of mothers and their children.

Source material: blood. The receptors derive from a boy aged 10-17 years in good health.

The sample holds many counts of this clonotype. This rearrangement joins TRBV7-9 to TRBJ2-3, with TRBD2 matching 10 bases. The CDR3 runs 15 residues. Germline loops: CDR1 SEHNR, CDR2 FQNEAQ (reference sequence). With 2 bases clipped from V and 7 bases from J, the junction kept 6 bases outside the gene matches. This chain's CDR3 is CASSLQAGGLNTQYF. Written as DNA, the CDR3 is TGTGCCAGCAGCTTACAAGCGGGAGGGCTAAATACGCAGTATTTT.

Note on this clonotype: A junction end diverges from the germline sequence, so it may reflect a read error. The chain carries TRBV7-8 and TRBJ1-4; possibly TRBD1 for D (6 bases). The germline gives CDR1 SGHVS, CDR2 FQNEAQ. The length of the CDR3 is 16 residues. As DNA, the CDR3 is TGTGCCAGCAGACCCAGAATAGGGGGGACTAATGGAAAACTGTTTTTT. It is translated as CASRPRIGGTNGKLFF.

The sample holds a few counts of this clonotype. The chain has TRBV20-1 and TRBJ1-1; D perhaps matches TRBD1 (5 bases). The CDR3 consists of 14 residues. Trimming cost V 5 bases and J 0 bases, with 13 bases left between them. Per germline, CDR1 DFQATT and CDR2 SNEGSKA (reference sequence). In DNA, the CDR3 is TGCAGTGCTGGGAGACAGCTGATGAACACTGAAGCTTTCTTT. The encoded protein is CSAGRQLMNTEAFF.

This clonotype was picked up a small number of times. V and J are TRBV4-3 and TRBJ2-2, with unresolved D. V lost 5 bases and J lost 0, with 7 bases in between. The CDR3 is 14 residues long. Germline V gene data show CDR1 as LGHNA and CDR2 as YSLEER. The CDR3 DNA is TGCGCCAGCAGCTTAAGACCGAACACCGGGGAGCTGTTTTTT. It translates to CASSLRPNTGELFF.

The chain joins TRBV30 to TRBJ2-7; a weak D match, TRBD2 (6 bases). This CDR3 region has 11 residues. Trimming cost V 7 bases and J 6 bases, with 13 bases left between them. Germline-derived CDR1 and CDR2 are GTSNPN and SVGIG (reference sequence). The CDR3 DNA sequence: TGTGCCTTCCTCGGGACTCTCGAGCAGTACTTC. As protein: CAFLGTLEQYF. Full variable domain (remainder filled in from reference TRBV30 and TRBJ2-7): SQTIHQWPATLVQPVGSPLSLECTVEGTSNPNLYWYRQAAGRGLQLLFYSVGIGQISSEVPQNLSASRPQDRQFILSSKKLLLSDSGFYLCAFLGTLEQYFGPGTRLTVT.

This clonotype has ten or more counts. This sequence joins TRBV29-1 and TRBJ2-7; 7 nucleotides agree with TRBD1. The CDR3 totals 12 residues. From germline, CDR1 is SQVTM and CDR2 ANQGSEA. The J segment lost 3 bases and the V segment lost 6 bases, leaving 5 bases of the junction unmatched. The CDR3 sequence is CSVVTGVYEQYF. As DNA, the CDR3 is TGCAGCGTAGTAACAGGGGTCTACGAGCAGTACTTC.

The J gene is TRBJ2-7, the V gene TRBV28, with D maybe TRBD2 (6 bases). The CDR3 covers 16 residues. Trimming took off 2 bases at V and 2 bases at J, with 16 bases between the two ends. The V gene's germline CDR1 is MDHEN and CDR2 SYDVKM. This CDR3 is CASSLRASGGTYEQYF. CDR3 bases: TGTGCCAGCAGTTTAAGAGCGTCAGGCGGGACCTACGAGCAGTACTTC.

The chain is built from TRBV7-8 and TRBJ2-4; TRBD1 matches at 7 bases. Trimming cost V 1 base and J 2 bases; bases outside gene matches: 5. The V gene's germline CDR1 is SGHVS and CDR2 FQNEAQ. The CDR3 runs 16 residues. The CDR3 is CASSLGQGFTKNIQYF. CDR3 sequence (DNA): TGTGCCAGCAGCTTAGGACAGGGTTTTACCAAAAACATTCAGTACTTC. Variable domain in full (rest from reference TRBV7-8 and TRBJ2-4): GAGVSQSPRYKVAKRGQDVALRCDPISGHVSLFWYQQALGQGPEFLTYFQNEAQLDKSGLPSDRFFAERPEGSVSTLKIQRTQQEDSAVYLCASSLGQGFTKNIQYFGAGTRLSVL.

The table lists this clonotype with a few counts. The chain carries TRBV4-3 and TRBJ1-1, with a possible D match to TRBD1 (6 bases). CDR3 length: 17 amino acids. V lost 4 bases and J lost 3, with 21 bases in between. Germline V CDR1 and CDR2: LGHNA, YSLEER. The CDR3 here is CASSPAYGQLVYTEAFF. The CDR3 DNA reads TGCGCCAGCAGCCCAGCCTACGGACAGCTCGTCTACACTGAAGCTTTCTTT.

In its sample, this clonotype was seen a few times. V gene TRBV3-1 combines with J gene TRBJ2-5; 7 bases align to TRBD1. Near its end, the DNA agrees better with TRBJ2-7, so the J call may be wrong. CDR1 LGHDT and CDR2 YNNKEL come from the germline V gene (reference sequence). This CDR3 spans 14 amino acids. The CDR3 coding sequence is TGTGCCAGCAGCGGCGACAGGGTCACCTACGAGCAGTACTTC. Protein product: CASSGDRVTYEQYF.

This chain links TRBV6-6 with TRBJ1-2, with D possibly being TRBD1 (5 bases). The CDR3 runs 15 residues. Germline CDR1 is MNHNY and CDR2 is SVGAGI (reference sequence). V shed 1 base and J shed 0 bases, with 9 bases lying between them. The CDR3 DNA reads as TGTGCCAGCAGTTACTTAGGGGATTCTAACTATGGCTACACCTTC. It translates to CASSYLGDSNYGYTF.

For the CDR3, the DNA is TGTGCCAGCAGTTTACTGGCACAGGGGGTGTTGTTCTTC. Its translation: CASSLLAQGVLFF. J is TRBJ2-1 and V is TRBV27; 8 bases align to TRBD1. V shed 2 bases and J 15 bases; nucleotides not matched to a gene: 9. The CDR3 is made up of 13 amino acids. Germline CDR1 reads MNHEY; CDR2 reads SMNVEV (reference sequence).

This clonotype has just a few counts. The chain has TRBV29-1 and TRBJ2-5; D is perhaps TRBD1 or TRBD2 (6 bases each). This CDR3 has 11 amino acids. Germline V gene data show CDR1 as SQVTM and CDR2 as ANQGSEA. The V and J ends lost 7 bases and 9 bases respectively, with 15 bases between them. This CDR3 reads CSASEEGAQYF. CDR3 coding DNA: TGCAGCGCCTCTGAGGAGGGGGCCCAGTACTTC.

The rearrangement links TRBV29-1 to TRBJ2-1; no definite D call. The J call may be mistaken, given a closer DNA end match to TRBJ2-5. CDR1 and CDR2 from the germline V gene are SQVTM and ANQGSEA. The CDR3 has 12 residues. CDR3 residues: CSASPSRETQYF. CDR3 sequence (DNA): TGCAGCGCCAGCCCCTCCCGGGAGACCCAGTACTTC.

The V gene is TRBV6-2 or TRBV6-3, the J gene TRBJ2-5; D perhaps matches TRBD2 (5 bases). CDR1 is MNHEY and CDR2 is SVGEGT in the germline V gene. CDR3 length: 15 residues. Between the trimmed V and J ends, which lost 0 bases and 4 bases, there was a span of 12 bases. The CDR3 protein is CASSYSSGITETQYF. CDR3 nucleotides: TGTGCCAGCAGTTACTCCTCGGGGATTACAGAGACCCAGTACTTC.

This clonotype turned up a few times. V gene TRBV4-3 combines with J gene TRBJ2-5, with TRBD1 matching over 11 bases. The germline V gene encodes CDR1 LGHNA and CDR2 YSLEER. J was trimmed by 1 base and V by 0 bases; bases with no gene match: 4. The CDR3 has 17 amino acids. The CDR3 bases are TGCGCCAGCAGCCAAGATCGGGACAGGGGGGTCCAAGAGACCCAGTACTTC. Translation gives CASSQDRDRGVQETQYF.

Here the CDR3 reads CASSLVGTGGAGYGYTF. CDR3 nucleotide sequence: TGTGCCAGCAGTTTAGTCGGGACAGGGGGCGCGGGCTATGGCTACACCTTC. The chain combines TRBV12-3 or TRBV12-4 with TRBJ1-2, with TRBD1 matching over 12 bases. Unmatched junction bases numbered 7, after V lost 1 base and J lost 4 bases. There are 17 residues in the CDR3.

This clonotype appeared a few times. The V and J genes are TRBV19 and TRBJ2-1; TRBD2 aligns across 7 bases. The length of the CDR3 is 14 residues. Losses at the gene ends were 8 bases for V and 0 bases for J; bases not matched to a gene: 4. The germline V gene has CDR1 LNHDA and CDR2 SQIVND (reference sequence). DNA for the CDR3: TGTGCCAGTGGTGGCGGGGGCTCCTACAATGAGCAGTTCTTC. The encoded protein is CASGGGGSYNEQFF.

This clonotype was seen a few times. The V gene is TRBV11-2, the J gene TRBJ2-1, with no clear D. Per germline, CDR1 SGHAT and CDR2 FQNNGV. Trimming took off 0 bases at V and 3 bases at J, with 9 bases between the two ends. The CDR3 totals 15 residues. For the CDR3, the DNA is TGTGCCAGCAGCTTAGATATGAACAGCTACAATGAGCAGTTCTTC. Translating gives CASSLDMNSYNEQFF.

This sequence joins TRBV6-5 and TRBJ1-2; D is possibly TRBD1 (6 bases). The CDR3 runs 12 residues. Germline V lookup: CDR1 MNHEY, CDR2 SVGAGI. Trimming pared 6 bases from V and 6 bases from J, leaving 11 bases between. In DNA, the CDR3 is TGTGCCAGCAGCTCGGGGGGCGATGGCTACACCTTC. Protein product: CASSSGGDGYTF.

The V and J genes are TRBV7-9 and TRBJ2-3, with 9 bases matching TRBD2. This CDR3 comprises 16 residues. CDR1 is SEHNR and CDR2 is FQNEAQ in the germline V gene (reference sequence). V shed 4 bases, J shed 0 bases, and the junction held 5 bases outside the gene matches. CDR3: CASSSLAGPSTDTQYF. The CDR3 DNA follows: TGTGCCAGCAGCTCCCTAGCGGGACCCAGCACAGATACGCAGTATTTT.

Only a few counts were recorded for this clonotype. The chain employs TRBV7-9 and TRBJ2-4; TRBD2 matches 7 bases. The V gene's germline CDR1 is SEHNR and CDR2 FQNEAQ (reference sequence). The CDR3 runs to 14 residues. The V gene end was trimmed by 1 base and the J gene end by 8 bases; junction bases not matched to a gene: 5. The CDR3: CASSLGLAVDIQYF. In DNA form, the CDR3 reads TGTGCCAGCAGCTTAGGTCTAGCGGTAGACATTCAGTACTTC.

This chain links TRBV11-2 with TRBJ1-6; 9 bases map to TRBD1. From germline, CDR1 is SGHAT and CDR2 FQNNGV. The CDR3 has 15 residues. V trimming: 6 bases; J trimming: 8 bases; junction bases outside the gene matches: 8. Here the CDR3 reads CASSLMGQGDSPLHF. In DNA form, the CDR3 reads TGTGCCAGCAGTTTAATGGGACAGGGTGATTCACCCCTCCACTTT.

The chain has TRBV12-3 or TRBV12-4 and TRBJ2-2; weak D call: TRBD1 (5 bases). The CDR3 is made up of 14 amino acids. Trimming cost V 6 bases and J 7 bases, with 15 bases left between them. CDR3 in amino acids: CASSTQGIGGELFF. CDR3 in DNA: TGTGCCAGCAGCACCCAGGGAATCGGCGGGGAGCTGTTTTTT.

This clonotype came up a few times. The V gene is TRBV28, the J gene TRBJ2-7; 7 nucleotides agree with TRBD2. Trimming cost V 6 bases and J 0 bases; bases outside gene matches: 8. Per germline, CDR1 MDHEN and CDR2 SYDVKM. This CDR3 region has 15 residues. The CDR3, as DNA: TGTGCCAGCAGCCCTATAGCGGGTAGCTCCTACGAGCAGTACTTC. Protein: CASSPIAGSSYEQYF.

This chain joins TRBV7-8 and TRBJ2-3, with D possibly TRBD2 on 6 matching bases. Germline CDR1 reads SGHVS; CDR2 reads FQNEAQ. The CDR3 consists of 15 residues. V was cut by 5 bases and J by 1 base, with 13 bases left in between. In nucleotides, the CDR3 is TGTGCCAGCAGCCCTCTAGCGCATCGCACAGATACGCAGTATTTT. Translated, it gives CASSPLAHRTDTQYF.